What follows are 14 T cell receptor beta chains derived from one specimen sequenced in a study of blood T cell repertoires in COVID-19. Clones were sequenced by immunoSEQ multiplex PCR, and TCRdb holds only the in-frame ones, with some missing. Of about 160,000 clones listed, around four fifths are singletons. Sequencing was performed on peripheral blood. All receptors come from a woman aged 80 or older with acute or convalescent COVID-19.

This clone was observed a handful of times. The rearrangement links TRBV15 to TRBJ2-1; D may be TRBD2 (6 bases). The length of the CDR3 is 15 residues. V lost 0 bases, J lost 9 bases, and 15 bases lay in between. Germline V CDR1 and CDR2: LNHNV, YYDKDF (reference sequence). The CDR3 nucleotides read TGTGCCACCAGCAGAGATTCCGGCGGGGCTGGTGAGCAGTTCTTC. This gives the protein CATSRDSGGAGEQFF.

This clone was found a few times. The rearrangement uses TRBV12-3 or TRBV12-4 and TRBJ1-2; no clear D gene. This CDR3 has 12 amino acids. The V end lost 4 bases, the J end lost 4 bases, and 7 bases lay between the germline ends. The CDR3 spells CASSSLFYGYTF. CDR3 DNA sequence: TGTGCCAGCAGTTCACTGTTCTATGGCTACACCTTC.

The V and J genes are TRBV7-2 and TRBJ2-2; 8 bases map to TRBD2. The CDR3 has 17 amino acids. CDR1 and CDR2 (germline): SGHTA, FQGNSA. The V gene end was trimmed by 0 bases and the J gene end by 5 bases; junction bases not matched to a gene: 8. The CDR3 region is CASSLAQAGVGTGELFF. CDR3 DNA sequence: TGTGCCAGCAGCTTAGCGCAAGCGGGGGTTGGGACCGGGGAGCTGTTTTTT.

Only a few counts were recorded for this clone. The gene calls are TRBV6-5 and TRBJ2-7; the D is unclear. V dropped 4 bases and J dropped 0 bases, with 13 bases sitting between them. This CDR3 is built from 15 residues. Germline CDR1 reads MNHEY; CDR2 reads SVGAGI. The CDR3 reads CASSSVGLSSYEQYF. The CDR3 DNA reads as TGTGCCAGCAGTTCGGTGGGCCTGAGCTCCTACGAGCAGTACTTC.

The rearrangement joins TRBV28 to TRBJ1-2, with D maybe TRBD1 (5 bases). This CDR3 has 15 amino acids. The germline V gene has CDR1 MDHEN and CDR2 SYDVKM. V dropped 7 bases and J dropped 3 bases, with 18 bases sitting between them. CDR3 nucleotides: TGTGCCAGCACCGAGGTCGGGGGAGGCCACTATGGCTACACCTTC. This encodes CASTEVGGGHYGYTF.

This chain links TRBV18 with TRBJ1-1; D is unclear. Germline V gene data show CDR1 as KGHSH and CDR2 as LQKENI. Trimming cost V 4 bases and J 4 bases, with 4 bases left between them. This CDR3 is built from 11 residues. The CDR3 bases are TGTGCCAGCTCACTCAGCACTGAAGCTTTCTTT. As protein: CASSLSTEAFF.

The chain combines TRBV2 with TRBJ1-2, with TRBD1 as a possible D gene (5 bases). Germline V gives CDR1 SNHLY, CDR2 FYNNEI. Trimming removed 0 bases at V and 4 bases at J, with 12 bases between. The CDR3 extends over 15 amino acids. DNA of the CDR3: TGTGCCAGCAGTGAAGCCGGGGGAATCGCCTATGGCTACACCTTC. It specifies CASSEAGGIAYGYTF.

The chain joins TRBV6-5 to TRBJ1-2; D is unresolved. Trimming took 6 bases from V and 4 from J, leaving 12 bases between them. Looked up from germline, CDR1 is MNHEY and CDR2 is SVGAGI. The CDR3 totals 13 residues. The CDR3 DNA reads TGTGCCAGCAGCGAGGCATCGCTCTATGGCTACACCTTC. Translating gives CASSEASLYGYTF.

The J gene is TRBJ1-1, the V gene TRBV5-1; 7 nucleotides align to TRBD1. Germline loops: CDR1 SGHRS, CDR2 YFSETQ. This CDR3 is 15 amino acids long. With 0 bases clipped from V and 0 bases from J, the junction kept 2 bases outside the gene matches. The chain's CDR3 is CASSLATGVNTEAFF. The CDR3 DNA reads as TGCGCCAGCAGCTTGGCCACAGGGGTGAACACTGAAGCTTTCTTT. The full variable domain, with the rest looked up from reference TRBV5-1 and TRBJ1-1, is KAGVTQTPRYLIKTRGQQVTLSCSPISGHRSVSWYQQTPGQGLQFLFEYFSETQRNKGNFPGRFSGRQFSNSRSEMNVSTLELGDSALYLCASSLATGVNTEAFFGQGTRLTVV.

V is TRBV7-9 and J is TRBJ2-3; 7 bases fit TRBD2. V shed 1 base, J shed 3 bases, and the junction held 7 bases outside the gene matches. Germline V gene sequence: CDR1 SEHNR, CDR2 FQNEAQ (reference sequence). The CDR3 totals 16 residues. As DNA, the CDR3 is TGTGCCAGCAGCTTAGTGTTTTTGCGGGAGACAGATACGCAGTATTTT. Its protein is CASSLVFLRETDTQYF.

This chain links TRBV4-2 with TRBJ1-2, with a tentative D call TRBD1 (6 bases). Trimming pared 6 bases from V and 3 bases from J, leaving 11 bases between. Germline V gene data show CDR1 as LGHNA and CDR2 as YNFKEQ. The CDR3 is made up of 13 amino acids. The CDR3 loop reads CASRPTGHYGYTF. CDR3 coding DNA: TGTGCCAGCAGACCGACAGGACACTATGGCTACACCTTC.

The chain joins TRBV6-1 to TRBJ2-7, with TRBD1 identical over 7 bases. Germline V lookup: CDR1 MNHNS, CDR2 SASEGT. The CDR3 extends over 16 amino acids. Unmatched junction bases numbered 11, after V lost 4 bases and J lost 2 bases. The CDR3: CASSGARDSLTYEQYF. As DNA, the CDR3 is TGTGCCAGCAGTGGCGCCCGGGACAGCTTAACCTACGAGCAGTACTTC.

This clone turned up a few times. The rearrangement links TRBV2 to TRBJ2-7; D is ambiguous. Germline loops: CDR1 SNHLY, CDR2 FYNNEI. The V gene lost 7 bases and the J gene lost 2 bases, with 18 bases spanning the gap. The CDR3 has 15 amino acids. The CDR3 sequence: CASKEIVSKPYEQYF. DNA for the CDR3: TGTGCCAGCAAAGAAATAGTCTCTAAGCCCTACGAGCAGTACTTC. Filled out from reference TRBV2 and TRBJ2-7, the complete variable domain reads EPEVTQTPSHQVTQMGQEVILRCVPISNHLYFYWYRQILGQKVEFLVSFYNNEISEKSEIFDDQFSVERPDGSNFTLKIRSTKLEDSAMYFCASKEIVSKPYEQYFGPGTRLTVT.

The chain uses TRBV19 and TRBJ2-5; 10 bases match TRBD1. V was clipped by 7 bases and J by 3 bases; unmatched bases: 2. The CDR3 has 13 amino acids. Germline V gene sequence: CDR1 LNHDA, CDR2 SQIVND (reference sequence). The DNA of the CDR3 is TGTGCCAGTAAGGGGACAGGGGAAGAGACCCAGTACTTC. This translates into CASKGTGEETQYF.